This T cell receptor (beta chain) comes out of a study of cytomegalovirus exposure and HLA in healthy donors. Whole-study results and caveats: Cytomegalovirus association was listed for around 180 TCR beta chains.

This clone was counted between two and nine times. Its cognate antigen is unknown. The CDR3 covers 14 residues. J gave up 3 bases and V 7 bases, and 8 bases lay outside the gene matches. The V gene's germline CDR1 is MNHEY and CDR2 SVGAGI. Measured with immunoSEQ multiplex PCR; TCRdb has only the in-frame clones, and not every one. The sample contains roughly 130,000 clones, almost 90% of which appear only once. Material: PBMCs. The chain is built from TRBV6-5 and TRBJ1-1, with TRBD1 identical over 7 bases. The sequence was obtained from a man aged 25-40 years in good health and CMV-seronegative. The CDR3 reads CASNKDRADTEAFF. CDR3 DNA: TGTGCCAGCAACAAAGACAGGGCAGACACTGAAGCTTTCTTT.